Listed below are T cell receptor beta chains from one sample, sequenced in a study of control samples from healthy donors and cancer patients. The method was immunoSEQ multiplex PCR; TCRdb's version includes in-frame clones alone and lacks a portion of them. Among roughly 80,000 clones listed, over 75% were seen once. Sequencing was carried out using blood. These receptors all come from a woman aged 50 to 60 in good health. CDR3s include the opening cysteine and the closing phenylalanine or tryptophan. Fields, in order: V gene, J gene, CDR3 length, clone size, D gene, CDR3 DNA, CDR3 protein. D genes are given only for firm matches. Size is stated for part of the rows, as once, few or many counts, or as a class when the clone is expanded.

>TRBV5-6|TRBJ1-3|14|.|.
TGTGCCAGCAGCTTGGTCAGTTCTGGAAACACCATATATTTT
CASSLVSSGNTIYF
>TRBV6-1|TRBJ1-3|15|.|TRBD1
TGTGCCAGCAGTGAGGGACAGGGATATGGAAACACCATATATTTT
CASSEGQGYGNTIYF
>TRBV5-6|TRBJ2-3|11|.|.
TGTGCCAGCAGCTCAGAAGATACGCAGTATTTT
CASSSEDTQYF
>TRBV11-3|TRBJ1-5|15|.|.
TGTGCCAGCAGCTTAAAATCAGGGAGCAATCAGCCCCAGCATTTT
CASSLKSGSNQPQHF
>TRBV5-5|TRBJ1-2|14|.|.
TGTGCCAGCAGCCCCCGGTGGGGGGACTATGGCTACACCTTC
CASSPRWGDYGYTF
>TRBV6-2/TRBV6-3|TRBJ2-4|15|.|.
TGTGCCAGCAGTCCCCTTGGACAGGCCAAAAACATTCAGTACTTC
CASSPLGQAKNIQYF
>TRBV3-1/TRBV3-2|TRBJ1-5|14|.|.
TGTGCCAGCAGCCAAGGCCTTTCCAATCAGCCCCAGCATTTT
CASSQGLSNQPQHF
>TRBV4-2|TRBJ2-1|16|.|.
TGTGCCAGCAGCCAAGTTCGTGGGGGTACCTACAATGAGCAGTTCTTC
CASSQVRGGTYNEQFF
>TRBV5-1|TRBJ2-3|17|.|TRBD2
TGCGCCAGCAGCTTGGAGACTAGCGGGGGGGCAGTAGATACGCAGTATTTT
CASSLETSGGAVDTQYF
>TRBV19|TRBJ2-3|16|few|TRBD2
TGTGCCAGTAGATTTGAAGCGGGGGGGCACCCAGATACGCAGTATTTT
CASRFEAGGHPDTQYF
>TRBV2|TRBJ2-3|14|.|.
TGTGCCAGCATAGGGGGGATAAGCACAGATACGCAGTATTTT
CASIGGISTDTQYF
>TRBV24-1|TRBJ1-1|13|.|.
TGTGCCACCAGATTCGAGCAGGGATCTGAAGCTTTCTTT
CATRFEQGSEAFF
>TRBV2|TRBJ2-5|11|.|TRBD1
TGTGCCAGCAGCCTAGACAGGGCCCAGTACTTC
CASSLDRAQYF
>TRBV7-9|TRBJ1-3|14|.|.
TGTGCCAGCAGCTCCGGCCTAAGTGGAAACACCATATATTTT
CASSSGLSGNTIYF
>TRBV5-1|TRBJ2-3|16|once|.
TGCGCCAGCAGTACCCCCCGGGGGGCGTATACAGATACGCAGTATTTT
CASSTPRGAYTDTQYF
>TRBV6-1|TRBJ2-3|16|once|.
TGTGCCAGCAGTGAGGCTGGCGGGGAGGGCACAGATACGCAGTATTTT
CASSEAGGEGTDTQYF
>TRBV9|TRBJ1-3|13|.|.
TGTGCCAGCAGCGTAAACTCTGGAAACACCATATATTTT
CASSVNSGNTIYF
>TRBV6-1|TRBJ1-1|11|.|.
TGTGCCAGCAGTGAAGCAGGGGGAGCTTTCTTT
CASSEAGGAFF
>TRBV18|TRBJ1-2|13|.|.
TGTGCCAGCTCACCTCTTGAAAGGGCTGGCTACACCTTC
CASSPLERAGYTF
>TRBV5-1|TRBJ2-7|14|.|TRBD1
TGCGCCAGCAGCGCGGACAGGAGCTCCTACGAGCAGTACTTC
CASSADRSSYEQYF
>TRBV6-6|TRBJ2-3|15|few|.
TGTGCCAGCAGTTACTCGGGGCAACGCACAGATACGCAGTATTTT
CASSYSGQRTDTQYF
>TRBV19|TRBJ2-7|14|.|TRBD1
TGTGCCAGTAGAAAGGACAGGGAGTCCTACGAGCAGTACTTC
CASRKDRESYEQYF
>TRBV3-1/TRBV3-2|TRBJ2-7|11|once|.
TGTGCCAGCAGCCAGGACTACGAGCAGTACTTC
CASSQDYEQYF
>TRBV10-1|TRBJ2-1|16|.|TRBD1
TGCGCCAGCAGTGAGATACGAGGACAGGAGGCGGTTGAGCAGTTCTTC
CASSEIRGQEAVEQFF
>TRBV5-1|TRBJ2-2|16|.|.
TGCGCCAGCAGCTTGGCCGCGGACCCGAGGGCCGGGGAGCTGTTTTTT
CASSLAADPRAGELFF
>TRBV19|TRBJ1-2|17|few|TRBD1
TGTGCCAGTAGTAGAGGGGACAGGGGTGTTTCCAACTATGGCTACACCTTC
CASSRGDRGVSNYGYTF
>TRBV12-3/TRBV12-4|TRBJ2-7|13|.|.
TGTGCCAGCAGCCTAAGGTCCGCCTACGAGCAGTACTTC
CASSLRSAYEQYF
>TRBV6-5|TRBJ2-7|12|.|TRBD1
TGTGCCAGCAGCCCGGACAGGGACGAGCAGTACTTC
CASSPDRDEQYF
>TRBV10-3|TRBJ2-1|13|.|.
TGTGCCTCATCCCCGACGACGGGAAATGAGCAGTTCTTC
CASSPTTGNEQFF
>TRBV30|TRBJ2-3|15|.|.
TGTGCCTGGAGTGTAGGGCGGGGACCCGCCGATACGCAGTATTTT
CAWSVGRGPADTQYF
>TRBV7-9|TRBJ2-1|12|.|.
TGTGCCAGCAGCCTAAGAGGGGATGAGCAGTTCTTC
CASSLRGDEQFF
>TRBV24-1|TRBJ2-3|16|.|TRBD2
TGTGCCACCAGTGATTTATTGCGGGGGGACACAGATACGCAGTATTTT
CATSDLLRGDTDTQYF
>TRBV5-1|TRBJ2-7|14|.|TRBD2
TGCGCCAGCAGCCCCATAGGACTAGCGGATGAGCAGTACTTC
CASSPIGLADEQYF
>TRBV4-2|TRBJ2-1|18|.|.
TGTGCCAGCAGCCCCCTTTGGTCCGCAGGAGGGGGCTACAATGAGCAGTTCTTC
CASSPLWSAGGGYNEQFF
>TRBV5-8|TRBJ2-1|13|.|.
TGTGCCAGCAGCTCAATTTCCTACAATGAGCAGTTCTTC
CASSSISYNEQFF
>TRBV12-3/TRBV12-4|TRBJ1-1|12|.|.
TGTGCCAGCAGTTGGGGGTTCACTGAAGCTTTCTTT
CASSWGFTEAFF
>TRBV14|TRBJ1-2|13|.|.
TGTGCCAGCAGCCCAGGAATTTCATATGGCTACACCTTC
CASSPGISYGYTF
>TRBV12-3/TRBV12-4|TRBJ1-2|12|.|TRBD1
TGTGCCAGCAGTCGTCAGGGGGTTGACTACACCTTC
CASSRQGVDYTF
>TRBV5-1|TRBJ1-3|15|few|TRBD1
TGCGCCAGCAGCTATCAGGGGGCATCTGGAAACACCATATATTTT
CASSYQGASGNTIYF
>TRBV30|TRBJ1-5|12|.|.
TGTGCCTGGGACCGACTCAATCAGCCCCAGCATTTT
CAWDRLNQPQHF
>TRBV19|TRBJ1-4|12|.|.
TGTGCCAGTAGTCCTTTAAATGAAAAACTGTTTTTT
CASSPLNEKLFF
>TRBV7-2|TRBJ1-4|14|few|.
TGTGCCAGCAGCTTAGACGGGACTAATGAAAAACTGTTTTTT
CASSLDGTNEKLFF
>TRBV19|TRBJ2-4|16|.|.
TGTGCCAGTAGTATAGAACCCCGGACCGGCAAAAACATTCAGTACTTC
CASSIEPRTGKNIQYF
>TRBV5-5|TRBJ2-3|11|.|.
TGTGCCAGCAGGTCGGGGTACGGGCAGTATTTT
CASRSGYGQYF
>TRBV6-6|TRBJ2-7|14|.|.
TGTGCCAGCAGTTATAGTGAGGGTATCTACGAGCAGTACTTC
CASSYSEGIYEQYF
>TRBV4-2|TRBJ2-3|12|.|.
TGTGCCAGCAGCCAAGTGGGAGATACGCAGTATTTT
CASSQVGDTQYF
>TRBV7-2|TRBJ1-1|13|.|TRBD1
TGTGCCAGCAGCTTCGACAGGGCCACTGAAGCTTTCTTT
CASSFDRATEAFF
>TRBV5-1|TRBJ2-3|14|.|.
TGCGCCAGCGCGCAGGGGGGGACACTAAATACGCAGTATTTT
CASAQGGTLNTQYF
>TRBV15|TRBJ2-3|13|.|.
TGTGCCACCAGCAGCTCCGGTACAGATACGCAGTATTTT
CATSSSGTDTQYF
>TRBV4-1|TRBJ2-2|16|.|.
TGCGCCAGCAGTCTCCTATACAGGGCGAACACCGGGGAGCTGTTTTTT
CASSLLYRANTGELFF